This is a list of T cell receptor beta chains from one sample in a study of shared clonotypes between healthy human individuals. Some clones are missing from TCRdb's copy, which holds only in-frame ones; the method was immunoSEQ multiplex PCR. The sample carries 2 million to 2.5 million clones, about 90% recorded once. The sample consisted of naive CD4+ T cells from PBMCs. These receptors originate from a man younger than 30 in good health. Some clones in this sample may be carry-over from other donors' samples. The CDR3 runs from the conserved cysteine through the conserved F or W. D genes are given only for firm matches. Clone size appears in some rows only: once, few, many, or a class for an expanded clone.

>TRBD2|-|TRBJ2-6|TRBV7-6
TGTGCCAGCAGCTCCGGCCCTAGCGGGAGGCTCTCTGGGGCCAACGTCCTGACTTTC
CASSSGPSGRLSGANVLTF
>-|-|TRBJ2-1|TRBV7-6
TGTGCCAGCAGCTTAGGGGTTCCCTCCTACAATGAGCAGTTCTTC
CASSLGVPSYNEQFF
>TRBD1|once|TRBJ1-2|TRBV11-3
TGTGCCAGCAGCTCAAGACAGGGGGAGGTTGACTATGGCTACACCTTC
CASSSRQGEVDYGYTF
>-|-|TRBJ1-3|TRBV30
TGTGCCTGGAGCCCCGGAAACACCATATATTTT
CAWSPGNTIYF
>-|-|TRBJ1-1|TRBV5-1
TGCGCCAGCGGTATAAGGGGGGAGACTGAAGCTTTCTTT
CASGIRGETEAFF
>TRBD1|-|TRBJ2-5|TRBV11-3
TGTGCCAGCAGCCCGACCGGGACAGGGGCGCCAGAGACCCAGTACTTC
CASSPTGTGAPETQYF
>-|-|TRBJ2-3|TRBV9
TGTGCCAGCAGCGTAGGCGCCAGGACGGGCACAGATACGCAGTATTTT
CASSVGARTGTDTQYF
>-|-|TRBJ1-1|TRBV7-2
TGTGCCAGCAGGAAACAGGTATCCGCTGAAGCTTTCTTT
CASRKQVSAEAFF
>-|-|TRBJ2-7|TRBV11-2
TGTGCCAGCAGCTGGACCGTGGGGCAGGGCTACGAGCAGTACTTC
CASSWTVGQGYEQYF
>-|-|TRBJ2-5|TRBV7-3
TGTGCCAGCAGCTTAAGTCCCGGGAGCGAGACCCAGTACTTC
CASSLSPGSETQYF
>-|-|TRBJ2-5|TRBV9
TGTGCCAGCAGCGCGGAGGGCCGGAACCAAGAGACCCAGTACTTC
CASSAEGRNQETQYF
>TRBD2|-|TRBJ2-7|TRBV2
TGTGCCAGCAGTGCCACTAGCGGGGGTTTTTACGAGCAGTACTTC
CASSATSGGFYEQYF
>TRBD2|once|TRBJ2-4|TRBV19
TGTGCCAGTAGTATTCGGCGGGAGGGCCTTAGGAACATTCAGTACTTC
CASSIRREGLRNIQYF
>-|once|TRBJ2-1|TRBV18
TGTGCCAGCTCACCACCGGGGGCGCAGAGCTACAATGAGCAGTTCTTC
CASSPPGAQSYNEQFF
>-|-|TRBJ1-5|TRBV27
TGTGCCAGCACCAACCGACCGGGGCGGCCCCAGCATTTT
CASTNRPGRPQHF
>TRBD2|-|TRBJ2-2|TRBV9
TGTGCCAGCAGCGTGCGCGGGAGTATTAACGGGGAGCTGTTTTTT
CASSVRGSINGELFF
>-|-|TRBJ1-6|TRBV6-5
TGTGCCAGCAGTTACTTGGCGGGGAGGAGGCATTCACCCCTCCACTTT
CASSYLAGRRHSPLHF
>-|-|TRBJ1-3|TRBV11-3
TGTGCCAGCAGCTTAAGGTCTGGAAACACCATATATTTT
CASSLRSGNTIYF
>TRBD2|-|TRBJ2-1|TRBV7-9
TGTGCCAGCACCAGACTAGCGGGAGGATTGGGTGAGCAGTTCTTC
CASTRLAGGLGEQFF
>-|-|TRBJ1-5|TRBV27
TGTGCCAGCAGTCCAGACACAGGTTCAGGGCAGCCCCAGCATTTT
CASSPDTGSGQPQHF
>-|-|TRBJ2-7|TRBV4-2
TGTGCCAGCAGCCAAGTTGGGGGTTACGAGCAGTACTTC
CASSQVGGYEQYF
>-|-|TRBJ1-1|TRBV6-5
TGTGCCAGCAGTTACTCGGAGGCCCCAAAGAACACTGAAGCTTTCTTT
CASSYSEAPKNTEAFF
>-|-|TRBJ1-3|TRBV28
TGTGCCAGCAGAAACAGGTTCTCTGGAAACACCATATATTTT
CASRNRFSGNTIYF
>TRBD2|-|TRBJ2-2|TRBV28
TGTGCCAGCAGTCCCCAGGGGCGGGAGGCCGGGGAGCTGTTTTTT
CASSPQGREAGELFF
>-|-|TRBJ2-3|TRBV11-2
TGTGCCAGCAGCCCTATTAGGGGGGCCCTCACAGATACGCAGTATTTT
CASSPIRGALTDTQYF
>-|-|TRBJ1-1|TRBV28
TGTGCCAGCAGGCGCACAGTACACTACACTGAAGCTTTCTTT
CASRRTVHYTEAFF
>-|-|TRBJ2-7|TRBV7-2
TGTGCCAGCAGACATGGCGGTTCATCCTACGAGCAGTACTTC
CASRHGGSSYEQYF
>-|once|TRBJ2-1|TRBV7-2
TGTGCCAGCAGCTTAGACTGGGGTGAGCAGTTCTTC
CASSLDWGEQFF
>TRBD2|-|TRBJ2-1|TRBV4-2
TGTGCCAGCAGTCTAATTAGCGGGACTAGGAATAATGAGCAGTTCTTC
CASSLISGTRNNEQFF
>-|-|TRBJ1-1|TRBV5-1
TGCGCCAGCAGCTTGGCCCGGAGAGGAGAGAACACTGAAGCTTTCTTT
CASSLARRGENTEAFF
>-|-|TRBJ2-3|TRBV11-3
TGTGCCAGCAGCTTACAGGGCTCAGATACGCAGTATTTT
CASSLQGSDTQYF
>TRBD2|once|TRBJ2-2|TRBV19
TGTGCCAGTAGTACTACTAGCGGGAGGATGAACACCGGGGAGCTGTTTTTT
CASSTTSGRMNTGELFF
>TRBD2|-|TRBJ2-1|TRBV19
TGTGCCAGTAGTATAGCGGGAGGGGATGGTGAGCAGTTCTTC
CASSIAGGDGEQFF
>TRBD2|once|TRBJ2-2|TRBV5-4
TGTGCCAGCAGCTTGGGACTAGCGGGAACCAATTTAGCCGGGGAGCTGTTTTTT
CASSLGLAGTNLAGELFF
>TRBD2|-|TRBJ2-1|TRBV7-8
TGTGCCAGCAGCCCGGAGCGGGAGGCTTACAATGAGCAGTTCTTC
CASSPEREAYNEQFF
>-|-|TRBJ1-3|TRBV6-1
TGTGCCAGCAGTGCCGGGACCGCAAGCTCTGGAAACACCATATATTTT
CASSAGTASSGNTIYF
>-|-|TRBJ1-2|TRBV28
TGTGCCAGCAGTTTAGCGGACGGAGGGGGCTACACCTTC
CASSLADGGGYTF
>TRBD1|-|TRBJ2-3|TRBV4-1
TGCGCCAGCAGCCAAGTAATACAGGGGGCGAGCACAGATACGCAGTATTTT
CASSQVIQGASTDTQYF
>TRBD1|few|TRBJ1-4|TRBV2
TGTGCCAGCAGTGGACCCGGGACAGGAGATGAAAAACTGTTTTTT
CASSGPGTGDEKLFF
>TRBD2|once|TRBJ2-3|TRBV27
TGTGCCAGCAGTTCCCCCCCCCACCGGGGGCTAGCGGGAGCCACAGATACGCAGTATTTT
CASSSPPHRGLAGATDTQYF
>-|-|TRBJ2-7|TRBV19
TGTGCCAGTCTGGGGCAGGGAACGGGAGAGCAGTACTTC
CASLGQGTGEQYF
>-|-|TRBJ1-1|TRBV30
TGTGCCTGGAGTAGGATGAACACTGAAGCTTTCTTT
CAWSRMNTEAFF
>-|once|TRBJ1-4|TRBV10-3
TGTGCCATCAGTGACCCCTCGACGGGAATTAATGAAAAACTGTTTTTT
CAISDPSTGINEKLFF